A single sample is the source of the 27 T cell receptor beta chains below, sequenced in a study of blood T cells in healthy people across ages. A sample-barcoded 5' primer and a J-beta primer mix were used in a second PCR of roughly 7 to 12 cycles. TCRdb redid the calling of the 5' RACE reads with MiXCR, one entry per CDR3 protein. The table shows around 2 million distinct CDR3 sequences, with more than 35% occurring only once. The sequenced sample was blood. The source is a human donor in good health.

The chain has TRBV12-3 or TRBV12-4 and TRBJ2-3; a possible D gene is TRBD2 (7 bases). The CDR3 extends over 16 amino acids. The V gene lost 0 bases and the J gene lost 5 bases, with 15 bases spanning the gap. The DNA of the CDR3 is TGTGCCAGCAGTTTAGCGGAGGGGGGGGCGGTAGATACGCAGTATTTT. Its protein is CASSLAEGGAVDTQYF.

The rearrangement joins TRBV7-6 to TRBJ1-1, with D unclear. With 5 bases removed from V and 1 base from J, the gap between germline ends came to 14 bases. The CDR3 is 15 amino acids. Germline V gene sequence: CDR1 SGHVS, CDR2 FNYEAQ. CDR3 residues: CASSRVGLANTEAFF. The CDR3, as DNA: TGTGCCAGCAGCCGAGTTGGGTTGGCGAACACTGAAGCTTTCTTT. The entire variable domain, with the rest obtained from reference TRBV7-6 and TRBJ1-1, is as follows: GAGVSQSPRYKVTKRGQDVALRCDPISGHVSLYWYRQALGQGPEFLTYFNYEAQQDKSGLPNDRFSAERPEGSISTLTIQRTEQRDSAMYRCASSRVGLANTEAFFGQGTRLTVV.

The table lists this clonotype with a few counts. The chain links TRBV4-3 to TRBJ1-2; D remains unclear. Germline CDR1 and CDR2: LGHNA and YSLEER. V lost 0 bases to trimming and J lost 5 bases, with 16 bases between them. This CDR3 has 16 amino acids. This CDR3 is CASSQDLASNFYGYTF. CDR3 nucleotides: TGCGCCAGCAGCCAAGATCTCGCTAGTAATTTTTATGGCTACACCTTC.

J is TRBJ2-7 and V is TRBV27; D is tentatively TRBD1 or TRBD2 (5 bases each). Trimming removed 5 bases at V and 0 bases at J, with 14 bases between. The CDR3 totals 15 residues. Germline V gives CDR1 MNHEY, CDR2 SMNVEV (reference sequence). CDR3 sequence: CASSLLGATSYEQYF. CDR3 nucleotide sequence: TGTGCCAGCAGTCTCCTCGGGGCCACCTCCTACGAGCAGTACTTC.

This clonotype was seen more than once but under ten times. The chain recombines TRBV6-5 with TRBJ1-2; D gene ambiguous. This CDR3 is built from 13 residues. Deletions cut 2 bases from V and 4 bases from J, with 8 bases between. CDR1 is MNHEY and CDR2 is SVGAGI in the germline V gene. This CDR3 is CASSYGDFYGYTF. DNA of the CDR3: TGTGCCAGCAGTTACGGAGACTTCTATGGCTACACCTTC.

The chain combines TRBV5-6 with TRBJ2-5, with 11 bases that match TRBD1. The germline V gene encodes CDR1 SGHDT and CDR2 YYEEEE. CDR3 length equals 15 residues. V gave up 3 bases and J gave up 6 bases; unmatched junction bases: 7. CDR3 nucleotides: TGTGCCAGCAGCTGGGGGACAGGGGGAATGAAGACCCAGTACTTC. Translation: CASSWGTGGMKTQYF.

This rearrangement joins TRBV6-2 or TRBV6-3 to TRBJ1-2; D may be TRBD1 (6 bases). The CDR3 sequence is 14 residues long. Trimming took 4 bases from V and 8 from J, leaving 17 bases between them. CDR1 and CDR2 from the germline V gene are MNHEY and SVGEGT. Here the CDR3 DNA reads TGTGCCAGCAGTTCGACAGGTTCTCTTGGGGGCTACACCTTC. It translates to CASSSTGSLGGYTF.

This clonotype was seen just once. This chain uses TRBV20-1 with TRBJ2-4; TRBD1 aligns across 7 bases. The end of the DNA fits TRBJ2-5 better, so the J call may be wrong. The CDR3 runs to 15 residues. Germline CDR1 is DFQATT and CDR2 is SNEGSKA (reference sequence). CDR3 in DNA: TGCAGTGCTAGAGATCCGAGGGACAGCCAAGAGACCCAGTACTTC. It is translated as CSARDPRDSQETQYF.

The chain is built from TRBV10-3 and TRBJ1-3; TRBD1 might be the D (5 bases). The CDR3 is 16 residues long. Germline assignment: CDR1 ENHRY and CDR2 SYGVKD. The V end lost 6 bases, the J end lost 0 bases, and 15 bases lay between the germline ends. The CDR3 region has the DNA TGTGCCATCAGCCGCTTAGGGGAGCCCTCTGGAAACACCATATATTTT. Translating gives CAISRLGEPSGNTIYF.

This clonotype was counted at least ten times. The chain links TRBV7-9 to TRBJ2-4, with D uncertain. The DNA end is a closer match to TRBJ2-7, so the J assignment may be wrong. Germline V gene sequence: CDR1 SEHNR, CDR2 FQNEAQ (reference sequence). This CDR3 region has 11 residues. The CDR3 DNA reads as TGTGCCAGCAGCCTATATAACGAGCAGTACTTC. Its translation: CASSLYNEQYF.

This clonotype came up a few times. V and J are TRBV4-3 and TRBJ1-1; tentatively, D is TRBD1 (6 bases). This CDR3 has 17 amino acids. The V gene lost 0 bases and the J gene lost 0 bases, with 14 bases spanning the gap. The germline V gene has CDR1 LGHNA and CDR2 YSLEER. The CDR3 DNA sequence: TGCGCCAGCAGCCAAGAGACAGGCCGGAACATGAACACTGAAGCTTTCTTT. This translates into CASSQETGRNMNTEAFF.

The chain recombines TRBV20-1 with TRBJ1-5; a weak D match, TRBD1 (5 bases). CDR1 is DFQATT and CDR2 is SNEGSKA in the germline V gene (reference sequence). V lost 3 bases, J lost 5 bases, and 11 bases lay in between. The CDR3 runs to 13 residues. In nucleotides, the CDR3 is TGCAGTGCTAGTCGGGGGAGGGATCAGCCCCAGCATTTT. Amino acids: CSASRGRDQPQHF.

This rearrangement joins TRBV6-2 or TRBV6-3 to TRBJ1-5, with a tentative D call TRBD1 (6 bases). Trimming left V 5 bases short and J 9 bases short, with 17 bases between. CDR3 length: 14 residues. Germline lookup yields CDR1 MNHEY and CDR2 SVGEGT. This chain's CDR3 is CASSRTEDLGPQHF. CDR3 sequence (DNA): TGTGCCAGCAGTAGGACAGAGGATTTGGGGCCCCAGCATTTT.

The chain links TRBV7-2 to TRBJ2-6; 8 bases agree with TRBD1. The CDR3 loop spans 19 amino acids. Per germline, CDR1 SGHTA and CDR2 FQGNSA. With V trimmed by 6 bases and J by 1 base, 14 bases remained unmatched. The CDR3 bases are TGTGCCAGCAGATCCCCAACGGGGCAGGGGGCATCTGGGGCCAACGTCCTGACTTTC. The encoded protein is CASRSPTGQGASGANVLTF.

Details on this clonotype: The junction departs from germline at one end; a sequencing error may be responsible. The V and J genes are TRBV29-1 and TRBJ1-2; D is perhaps TRBD1 (5 bases). CDR3 size: 16 residues. Germline V CDR1 and CDR2: SQVTM, ANQGSEA. The CDR3 loop is CSVVGEGYRTNYGNTF. CDR3 nucleotides: TGCAGCGTTGTCGGAGAAGGGTACAGGACAAACTATGGCAACACCTTC.

V is TRBV4-3 and J is TRBJ1-4; D is undetermined. Germline loops: CDR1 LGHNA, CDR2 YSLEER. Trimming stripped 3 bases from V and 6 bases from J, with 11 bases between. This CDR3 region has 14 residues. The DNA for the CDR3 is TGCGCCAGCAGCCATGGAGGGAGGGATGAAAAACTGTTTTTT. Its translation: CASSHGGRDEKLFF.

V usage is TRBV5-1 and J usage is TRBJ2-6; D is perhaps TRBD1 (7 bases). This CDR3 region has 16 residues. Per germline, CDR1 SGHRS and CDR2 YFSETQ. The V gene lost 7 bases and the J gene lost 0 bases, with 14 bases spanning the gap. DNA of the CDR3: TGCGCCAGCTCGGAGGGGGCGATCTCTGGGGCCAACGTCCTGACTTTC. Translation: CASSEGAISGANVLTF. Full variable domain (outside the CDR3, taken from reference TRBV5-1 and TRBJ2-6): KAGVTQTPRYLIKTRGQQVTLSCSPISGHRSVSWYQQTPGQGLQFLFEYFSETQRNKGNFPGRFSGRQFSNSRSEMNVSTLELGDSALYLCASSEGAISGANVLTFGAGSRLTVL.

This clonotype was detected a few times. The genes are TRBV6-5 and TRBJ1-1; D gene ambiguous. The CDR3 has 15 amino acids. The V end was cut by 4 bases, the J end by 1 base, with 13 bases between. Germline loops: CDR1 MNHEY, CDR2 SVGAGI. The CDR3 DNA reads TGTGCCAGCAGTTCGTTTGCCAGCCCGAACACTGAAGCTTTCTTT. It specifies CASSSFASPNTEAFF.

The V gene is TRBV5-1, the J gene TRBJ2-7; D possibly matches TRBD1 or TRBD2 (5 bases each). Trimming took off 4 bases at V and 0 bases at J, with 20 bases between the two ends. The CDR3 is 17 amino acids. Germline V CDR1 and CDR2: SGHRS, YFSETQ. DNA of the CDR3: TGCGCCAGCAGCGAGGGTACAGGACGGAGGAGCTCCTACGAGCAGTACTTC. It translates to CASSEGTGRRSSYEQYF.

This clonotype was recorded only once. A read error may produce the germline difference seen at one junction end. The chain recombines TRBV6-1 with TRBJ1-1; D is unclear. This CDR3 is 11 amino acids long. Germline V gene lookup returns CDR1 MNHNS and CDR2 SASEGT. In nucleotides, the CDR3 is TGTGTCAGCCTTCAGTACACTGAAGCTTTCTTT. Its protein product is CVSLQYTEAFF.

J is TRBJ1-2 and V is TRBV20-1; TRBD1 might be the D (5 bases). CDR3 length equals 13 residues. The germline V gene has CDR1 DFQATT and CDR2 SNEGSKA (reference sequence). Trimming took off 6 bases at V and 2 bases at J, with 13 bases between the two ends. The CDR3 loop reads CSAEQGRNYGYTF. The CDR3, as DNA: TGCAGTGCGGAGCAGGGACGCAACTATGGCTACACCTTC.

This clonotype was found once. The rearrangement uses TRBV20-1 and TRBJ2-7; the D gene is possibly TRBD2 (6 bases). This CDR3 has 14 amino acids. V lost 6 bases, J lost 6 bases, and 21 bases lay in between. From germline, CDR1 is DFQATT and CDR2 SNEGSKA (reference sequence). This CDR3 reads CSALGTQGMCEQYF. The DNA of the CDR3 is TGCAGTGCCCTCGGGACTCAAGGGATGTGCGAGCAGTACTTC.

The chain has TRBV7-9 and TRBJ2-3; 7 bases line up with TRBD2. The V and J ends lost 2 bases and 3 bases, in that order; junction bases with no gene match: 14. Per germline, CDR1 SEHNR and CDR2 FQNEAQ (reference sequence). The CDR3 spans 18 residues. CDR3 in amino acids: CASSLTPGRRGGTDTQYF. The DNA of the CDR3 is TGTGCCAGCAGCTTAACGCCGGGGCGTCGCGGGGGTACAGATACGCAGTATTTT. The full variable domain, its missing parts supplied by reference TRBV7-9 and TRBJ2-3, is DTGVSQNPRHKITKRGQNVTFRCDPISEHNRLYWYRQTLGQGPEFLTYFQNEAQLEKSRLLSDRFSAERPKGSFSTLEIQRTEQGDSAMYLCASSLTPGRRGGTDTQYFGPGTRLTVL.

As for this clonotype: This may stem from a read error, because a much larger clone lies one nucleotide away. The V and J genes are TRBV29-1 and TRBJ2-3; D unresolved. This CDR3 is 11 amino acids long. Trimming stripped 0 bases from V and 5 bases from J, with 3 bases between. Germline lookup yields CDR1 SQVTM and CDR2 ANQGSEA. This chain's CDR3 is CSVEERDTQYF. In DNA form, the CDR3 reads TGCAGCGTTGAAGAGAGAGATACGCAGTATTTT.

The chain employs TRBV12-3 or TRBV12-4 and TRBJ1-2; no firm D call. CDR3 length: 15 residues. Trimming removed 4 bases from V and 4 bases from J, with 16 bases in between. CDR3 sequence reads: CASSSADLNIYGYTF. The CDR3 nucleotides read TGTGCCAGCAGTTCGGCAGATTTAAACATCTATGGCTACACCTTC.

Many counts were recorded for this clonotype. V gene TRBV6-5 combines with J gene TRBJ1-5; weak D call: TRBD1 (6 bases). V lost 6 bases and J 5 bases, leaving 17 bases between the germline ends. The CDR3 loop spans 15 amino acids. CDR1 MNHEY and CDR2 SVGAGI come from the germline V gene. CDR3 sequence reads: CASSALGGDHQPQHF. CDR3 coding DNA: TGTGCCAGCAGCGCCTTAGGGGGTGATCATCAGCCCCAGCATTTT.

This chain joins TRBV5-1 and TRBJ2-5; 10 nucleotides agree with TRBD1. Trimming removed 4 bases from V and 3 bases from J; junction bases left unmatched: 6. The CDR3 loop spans 15 amino acids. Germline values: CDR1 SGHRS, CDR2 YFSETQ. CDR3 residues: CASSEPGTGEETQYF. CDR3 DNA: TGCGCCAGCAGCGAACCCGGGACAGGGGAAGAGACCCAGTACTTC.